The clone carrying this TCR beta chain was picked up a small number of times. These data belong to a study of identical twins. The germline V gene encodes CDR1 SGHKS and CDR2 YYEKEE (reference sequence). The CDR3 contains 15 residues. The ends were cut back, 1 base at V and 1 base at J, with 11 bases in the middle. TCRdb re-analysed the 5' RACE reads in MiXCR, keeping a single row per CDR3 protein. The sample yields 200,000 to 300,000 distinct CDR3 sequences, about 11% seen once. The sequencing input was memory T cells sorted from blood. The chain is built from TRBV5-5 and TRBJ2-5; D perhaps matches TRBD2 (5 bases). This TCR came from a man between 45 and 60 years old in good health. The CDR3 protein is CASSLPGSGQETQYF. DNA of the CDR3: TGTGCCAGCAGCTTGCCGGGGTCAGGCCAAGAGACCCAGTACTTC.